This T cell receptor beta chain was found in a study of blood T cell repertoires in COVID-19. As for the study in general: There were acute and convalescent COVID-19 samples, and they came from the United States, Italy and Spain. T cells, B-cell-depleted T cells, or PBMCs supplied cDNA or gDNA.

V trimming: 5 bases; J trimming: 10 bases; junction bases outside the gene matches: 13. CDR1 SGHAT and CDR2 FQNNGV come from the germline V gene. CDR3 size: 15 residues. Ages ranged from about 18 to 89 years, with residence in around 24 US areas. Participant-given clinical history determined each cohort assignment. TCRdb keeps only in-frame clones here, not all; method: immunoSEQ multiplex PCR. The table shows 140,000 to 150,000 clones, with roughly 88% occurring only once. The material sequenced was PBMCs or T cells enriched from blood (not recorded which). This TCR came from a woman aged 25 to 39 with acute COVID-19. V gene TRBV11-2 combines with J gene TRBJ2-5; 10 bases align to TRBD2. The CDR3 DNA reads TGTGCCAGCAGCGGGGGACTAGCGCGCTATGAGGGCCAGTACTTC. Its protein product is CASSGGLARYEGQYF.